These 28 T cell receptor beta chains were sequenced from one sample in a study of T cells in Graves' hyperthyroidism and ophthalmopathy. Amplified TCR beta CDR3 regions came from RNA transcripts. First-round RT-PCR of the TCR CDR3 relied on the HTBI primer set. TCRdb reprocessed the multiplex PCR reads via MiXCR and lists one record per CDR3 protein. The profile shows a few hundred thousand distinct CDR3 sequences, around 50% of them singletons. Sequencing input: peripheral blood or thyroid tissue (not recorded which). These receptors were obtained from an adult woman with Graves' disease, either hyperthyroidism or ophthalmopathy (not recorded which).

The sample holds many counts of this clonotype. The genes are TRBV20-1 and TRBJ1-1; the D is unclear. Per germline, CDR1 DFQATT and CDR2 SNEGSKA (reference sequence). V was pared by 5 bases and J by 3 bases, with 13 bases between. The CDR3 length is 13 residues. The CDR3 loop reads CSAGRGEDTEAFF. The CDR3 region has the DNA TGCAGTGCTGGCCGTGGAGAGGACACTGAAGCTTTCTTT.

This clonotype occurred a few times. V usage is TRBV10-3 and J usage is TRBJ2-5, with no clear D. Germline CDR1 and CDR2: ENHRY and SYGVKD. Trimming left V 3 bases short and J 0 bases short, with 2 bases between. The CDR3 spans 12 residues. The CDR3 nucleotides are TGTGCCATCAGTGATCACCAAGAGACCCAGTACTTC. Amino acid sequence: CAISDHQETQYF.

In its sample, this clonotype was seen a few times. This chain links TRBV7-9 with TRBJ1-1; 7 nucleotides match TRBD1. The CDR3 extends over 13 amino acids. The V and J ends lost 4 bases and 4 bases, in that order; junction bases with no gene match: 3. The V gene's germline CDR1 is SEHNR and CDR2 FQNEAQ (reference sequence). The CDR3 loop is CASSSSGGTEAFF. CDR3 nucleotide sequence: TGTGCCAGCAGCTCCTCAGGGGGCACTGAAGCTTTCTTT.

This clonotype was recorded a few times. This chain joins TRBV10-3 and TRBJ2-7; D is perhaps TRBD2 (6 bases). Germline V gives CDR1 ENHRY, CDR2 SYGVKD. CDR3 length equals 16 residues. V lost 3 bases to trimming and J lost 2 bases, with 17 bases between them. The CDR3 region is CAISDPISGLTYEQYF. The CDR3 nucleotides read TGTGCCATCAGTGACCCTATCAGCGGGCTAACCTACGAGCAGTACTTC.

The chain links TRBV5-1 to TRBJ2-7; a possible D gene is TRBD2 (5 bases). V dropped 7 bases and J dropped 3 bases, with 14 bases sitting between them. The V gene's germline CDR1 is SGHRS and CDR2 YFSETQ. The CDR3 has 13 residues. CDR3 in DNA: TGCGCCAGCTGGGGAGCGGAGGACTACGAGCAGTACTTC. Its protein is CASWGAEDYEQYF.

This clonotype was detected ten times or more. The chain has TRBV6-2 or TRBV6-3 and TRBJ1-2; D might be TRBD1 (5 bases). Germline V gene sequence: CDR1 MNHEY, CDR2 SVGEGT. The CDR3 is made up of 14 amino acids. Trimming removed 5 bases from V and 0 bases from J, with 10 bases in between. The CDR3 DNA is TGTGCCAGCAGTCGGACAACTCCTAACTATGGCTACACCTTC. Its translation: CASSRTTPNYGYTF.

The V and J genes are TRBV29-1 and TRBJ2-3; 9 bases match TRBD2. Germline-derived CDR1 and CDR2 are SQVTM and ANQGSEA. Trimming took 4 bases from V and 5 from J; bases not matched to a gene: 13. The CDR3 has 16 residues. CDR3 nucleotides: TGCAGCGTTGCAGGGAGAGCGCTAGCGGGAAAAGATACGCAGTATTTT. Its protein is CSVAGRALAGKDTQYF.

The chain combines TRBV7-2 with TRBJ2-5, with D possibly TRBD1 on 6 matching bases. V lost 3 bases, J lost 5 bases, and 13 bases lay in between. Looked up from germline, CDR1 is SGHTA and CDR2 is FQGNSA. The CDR3 sequence is 14 residues long. DNA of the CDR3: TGTGCCAGCAGCTTTCACAGGGAACGGGAGACCCAGTACTTC. Translation gives CASSFHRERETQYF.

The sample holds many counts of this clonotype. V is TRBV12-3 or TRBV12-4 and J is TRBJ1-5; D not certain. The CDR3 has 13 residues. Deletions cut 3 bases from V and 3 bases from J, with 6 bases between. The CDR3 nucleotides are TGTGCCAGCAGTTTTGCCCTCAATCAGCCCCAGCATTTT. This encodes CASSFALNQPQHF.

This clonotype occurred a few times. This chain links TRBV7-6 with TRBJ2-7, with D unclear. Germline CDR1 is SGHVS and CDR2 is FNYEAQ. The CDR3 is 12 residues long. V was clipped by 6 bases and J by 4 bases, with 10 bases between them. As DNA, the CDR3 is TGTGCCAGCAGGAGCCCGTCGTACGAGCAGTACTTC. Its protein product is CASRSPSYEQYF. Full variable domain (outside the CDR3, taken from reference TRBV7-6 and TRBJ2-7): GAGVSQSPRYKVTKRGQDVALRCDPISGHVSLYWYRQALGQGPEFLTYFNYEAQQDKSGLPNDRFSAERPEGSISTLTIQRTEQRDSAMYRCASRSPSYEQYFGPGTRLTVT.

Points on this clonotype: A single base separates this from a much larger clone, so it may be a read error. The CDR3 reads CASSQPPETGGGYTF. CDR3 DNA sequence: TGCGCCAGCAGCCAACCACCCGAGACAGGGGGTGGCTACACCTTC. The V and J genes are TRBV4-3 and TRBJ1-2, with 9 bases that match TRBD1. The V gene end was trimmed by 2 bases and the J gene end by 7 bases; junction bases not matched to a gene: 8. The CDR3 sequence is 15 residues long. Germline CDR1 and CDR2: LGHNA and YSLEER.

This clonotype occurred many times. This rearrangement joins TRBV15 to TRBJ1-4; 7 bases agree with TRBD1. Germline values: CDR1 LNHNV, CDR2 YYDKDF (reference sequence). The CDR3 is made up of 14 amino acids. V shed 3 bases, J shed 7 bases, and the junction held 5 bases outside the gene matches. DNA of the CDR3: TGTGCCACCAGCAGCAACAGGGGTAGTGAAAAACTGTTTTTT. Its translation: CATSSNRGSEKLFF.

The gene calls are TRBV7-2 and TRBJ1-1; a possible D gene is TRBD1 (6 bases). Germline loops: CDR1 SGHTA, CDR2 FQGNSA. Trimming left V 5 bases short and J 8 bases short, with 9 bases between. The CDR3 totals 11 residues. The CDR3 DNA reads TGTGCCAGCAGCACACAGGGAGAAGCTTTCTTT. This gives the protein CASSTQGEAFF.

The CDR3: CATSDAGGDQPQHF. The DNA for the CDR3 is TGTGCCACCAGTGATGCAGGGGGAGATCAGCCCCAGCATTTT. The chain combines TRBV24-1 with TRBJ1-5; 7 nucleotides match TRBD1. CDR1 is KGHDR, CDR2 SFDVKD, per germline. The junction had 3 bases not matched to a gene; V was cut back by 3 bases and J by 5 bases. The CDR3 runs 14 residues.

The chain has TRBV7-9 and TRBJ2-7, with TRBD1 matching over 12 bases. The CDR3 covers 17 residues. Germline V gives CDR1 SEHNR, CDR2 FQNEAQ (reference sequence). After removal of 5 bases from V and 5 bases from J, the junction contained 13 bases not matched to a gene. CDR3: CASSHRDRGRAGDEQYF. The CDR3 DNA reads TGTGCCAGCAGCCACCGGGACAGGGGGCGCGCTGGTGACGAGCAGTACTTC.

The rearrangement joins TRBV5-1 to TRBJ1-1, with D possibly matching TRBD1 (6 bases). V was shortened by 7 bases and J by 0 bases, with 7 bases between the two germline ends. The V gene's germline CDR1 is SGHRS and CDR2 YFSETQ. CDR3 length: 12 residues. Written as DNA, the CDR3 is TGCGCCAGCCGGGACATGAACACTGAAGCTTTCTTT. Protein: CASRDMNTEAFF.

The chain's CDR3 is CASSPSAGTGAENTEAFF. The CDR3 DNA is TGTGCCAGCAGCCCGTCGGCGGGGACAGGGGCCGAGAACACTGAAGCTTTCTTT. This sequence joins TRBV7-6 and TRBJ1-1; 10 positions agree with TRBD1. Germline CDR1 SGHVS, CDR2 FNYEAQ. V shed 5 bases, J shed 1 base, and the junction held 13 bases outside the gene matches. CDR3 length equals 18 residues.

This sequence joins TRBV6-5 and TRBJ2-6; maybe TRBD1 (5 bases). V lost 2 bases to trimming and J lost 4 bases, with 9 bases between them. Looked up from germline, CDR1 is MNHEY and CDR2 is SVGAGI. This CDR3 is 15 amino acids long. In DNA form, the CDR3 reads TGTGCCAGCAGTTACCAAGGGGCCGGGGCCAACGTCCTGACTTTC. Translation gives CASSYQGAGANVLTF.

This clonotype has ten or more counts. The chain couples TRBV29-1 to TRBJ1-1; 7 positions match TRBD1. V lost 7 bases to trimming and J lost 7 bases; unmatched junction nucleotides: 12. The CDR3 extends over 13 amino acids. Germline CDR1 and CDR2: SQVTM and ANQGSEA. The CDR3 loop reads CSADRERDIEAFF. In DNA form, the CDR3 reads TGCAGCGCCGACAGGGAAAGAGACATTGAAGCTTTCTTT. Drawing the rest from reference TRBV29-1 and TRBJ1-1, the complete variable domain is SAVISQKPSRDICQRGTSLTIQCQVDSQVTMMFWYRQQPGQSLTLIATANQGSEATYESGFVIDKFPISRPNLTFSTLTVSNMSPEDSSIYLCSADRERDIEAFFGQGTRLTVV.

This clonotype was observed at least ten times. V is TRBV10-3 and J is TRBJ1-1; D uncertain. From germline, CDR1 is ENHRY and CDR2 SYGVKD. With 4 bases removed from V and 4 bases from J, the gap between germline ends came to 7 bases. The CDR3 runs to 12 residues. CDR3 DNA sequence: TGTGCCATCAGTGGGTCACGCACTGAAGCTTTCTTT. This codes for CAISGSRTEAFF.

This clonotype was seen many times. This rearrangement joins TRBV5-1 to TRBJ1-1; possibly TRBD1 for D (5 bases). Germline V CDR1 and CDR2: SGHRS, YFSETQ. Trimming shortened V by 7 bases and J by 5 bases, and 12 bases separated the two germline ends. This CDR3 spans 12 amino acids. For the CDR3, the DNA is TGCGCCAGCTCCGGGGCGGAGACTGAAGCTTTCTTT. Translating gives CASSGAETEAFF.

The J gene is TRBJ2-7, the V gene TRBV28; no firm D call. Germline V CDR1 and CDR2: MDHEN, SYDVKM. V shed 4 bases and J shed 5 bases, with 15 bases lying between them. CDR3 length equals 14 residues. The CDR3 nucleotides are TGTGCCAGCAGTTCTCCCGGACCGATCCACGAGCAGTACTTC. The encoded protein is CASSSPGPIHEQYF.

V is TRBV7-9 and J is TRBJ2-7; D perhaps matches TRBD2 (5 bases). The germline gives CDR1 SEHNR, CDR2 FQNEAQ (reference sequence). V was clipped by 6 bases and J by 2 bases, with 17 bases between them. CDR3 length: 15 residues. The CDR3 DNA is TGTGCCAGCAGTGCTACTTCTAGCATTACCTACGAGCAGTACTTC. Protein sequence: CASSATSSITYEQYF.

The gene calls are TRBV29-1 and TRBJ1-1, with TRBD1 matching over 7 bases. CDR1 is SQVTM and CDR2 is ANQGSEA in the germline V gene. There are 14 residues in the CDR3. The ends lost 5 bases at V and 0 bases at J; junction bases unmatched: 6. The CDR3 DNA sequence: TGCAGCGTTAAACGGACAGGAATGAACACTGAAGCTTTCTTT. Translation gives CSVKRTGMNTEAFF.

This clonotype has at least ten counts. V and J are TRBV5-5 and TRBJ1-3, with D tentatively TRBD1 (5 bases). CDR1 is SGHKS and CDR2 is YYEKEE in the germline V gene (reference sequence). This CDR3 has 15 amino acids. V was pared by 4 bases and J by 0 bases, with 11 bases between. The CDR3 nucleotides are TGTGCCAGCAGCCCCCAGGGTTTCTCTGGAAACACCATATATTTT. It encodes CASSPQGFSGNTIYF.

This clonotype was seen only a few times. The rearrangement joins TRBV5-4 to TRBJ2-7, with D perhaps TRBD1 (5 bases). The V end was cut by 0 bases, the J end by 3 bases, with 16 bases between. CDR1 is SGHNT, CDR2 YYREEE, per germline (reference sequence). The CDR3 loop spans 16 amino acids. CDR3 coding DNA: TGTGCCAGCAGCTTGGGAAGGACAACCTATGGCTACGAGCAGTACTTC. It is translated as CASSLGRTTYGYEQYF. The variable domain in full, with the rest retrieved from reference TRBV5-4 and TRBJ2-7, is ETGVTQSPTHLIKTRGQQVTLRCSSQSGHNTVSWYQQALGQGPQFIFQYYREEENGRGNFPPRFSGLQFPNYSSELNVNALELDDSALYLCASSLGRTTYGYEQYFGPGTRLTVT.

The chain employs TRBV12-3 or TRBV12-4 and TRBJ2-2; possibly TRBD1 for D (5 bases). This CDR3 spans 14 amino acids. V lost 3 bases and J lost 4, with 9 bases in between. As DNA, the CDR3 is TGTGCCAGCAGTTTCCAGGGTGCCACCGGGGAGCTGTTTTTT. It specifies CASSFQGATGELFF.

A single count supports this clonotype. This chain joins TRBV10-3 and TRBJ2-7, with 8 bases identical to TRBD1. This CDR3 has 13 residues. CDR1 is ENHRY and CDR2 is SYGVKD in the germline V gene. The V segment lost 11 bases and the J segment 3 bases; nucleotides outside the gene matches: 9. The CDR3 sequence: CAVTGGSSYEQYF. The CDR3 DNA follows: TGTGCCGTCACAGGGGGTTCTAGCTACGAGCAGTACTTC.